Listed here are 22 T cell receptor beta chains from one sample, sequenced in a study of shared T cell receptors in the human thymus (dated by TCRdb to the early 2020s). Receptor libraries were prepared by the immunoSEQ multiplex PCR assay. TCRdb took this table from immuneACCESS and kept in-frame rearrangements with V and J called. Such tables lack part of the clones; where checked against another copy, unresolved V genes explain under half of the gap, and the rest is unexplained. Within this sample are 500,000 to 550,000 clones, with about 84% of them counted one time only. The ten largest clones capture more than 0.01% of the sample. The same sample was also used in a study of human thymus T cells.

The sequenced sample was thymocytes. The origin of the receptors is a boy under two years old with a congenital heart defect. Donor details come from another sample of the same person, matched by shared clones.

V gene TRBV4-3 combines with J gene TRBJ2-2; possible D gene TRBD2, 7 bases. This CDR3 comprises 21 residues. Looked up from germline, CDR1 is LGHNA and CDR2 is YSLEER. The germline V and J ends were trimmed by 0 bases and 4 bases, with 27 bases remaining between them. The CDR3 loop reads CASSQDLRGGWRETVTGELFF. The DNA for the CDR3 is TGCGCCAGCAGCCAAGATCTAAGGGGGGGCTGGCGGGAGACGGTCACCGGGGAGCTGTTTTTT.

The J gene is TRBJ2-5, the V gene TRBV27, with TRBD1 matching over 11 bases. The CDR3 loop spans 14 amino acids. The V and J ends lost 6 bases and 7 bases, in that order; junction bases with no gene match: 7. Germline CDR1 and CDR2: MNHEY and SMNVEV (reference sequence). CDR3 in amino acids: CASSPGTGGGTQYF. The CDR3 nucleotides are TGTGCCAGCAGCCCCGGGACAGGGGGGGGGACCCAGTACTTC.

The rearrangement joins TRBV7-8 to TRBJ1-5, with 8 bases fitting TRBD1. Germline assignment: CDR1 SGHVS and CDR2 FQNEAQ. J gave up 3 bases and V 3 bases, and 4 bases lay outside the gene matches. The CDR3 length is 15 residues. The CDR3 region is CASSFGRGLNQPQHF. In DNA form, the CDR3 reads TGTGCCAGCAGCTTCGGCAGGGGGCTCAATCAGCCCCAGCATTTT.

This chain joins TRBV7-8 and TRBJ2-1; no clear D. In germline, CDR1 is SGHVS, CDR2 FQNEAQ. V was shortened by 2 bases and J by 0 bases, with 11 bases between the two germline ends. The CDR3 length is 16 residues. The CDR3 region has the DNA TGTGCCAGCAGCTTATGGGCCGATAGCTCCTACAATGAGCAGTTCTTC. This encodes CASSLWADSSYNEQFF.

The V and J genes are TRBV14 and TRBJ2-7, with TRBD2 identical over 8 bases. Per the germline V gene, CDR1 is SGHDN and CDR2 is FVKESK. The CDR3 sequence is 18 residues long. The ends lost 0 bases at V and 5 bases at J; junction bases unmatched: 15. The CDR3 sequence: CASSQDGRGSSGSHEQYF. Here the CDR3 DNA reads TGTGCCAGCAGCCAAGACGGGAGGGGATCCAGCGGGAGCCACGAGCAGTACTTC.

CDR3 in amino acids: CASRGTGAKNIQYF. The CDR3 nucleotides read TGTGCCAGCAGGGGGACAGGAGCCAAAAACATTCAGTACTTC. The chain employs TRBV2 and TRBJ2-4, with 8 bases identical to TRBD1. Germline V gene data show CDR1 as SNHLY and CDR2 as FYNNEI. The junction had 1 base not matched to a gene; V was cut back by 6 bases and J by 0 bases. CDR3 length: 14 amino acids.

The chain has TRBV11-2 and TRBJ2-7; TRBD2 agrees at 7 bases. V was clipped by 4 bases and J by 4 bases; unmatched bases: 16. The CDR3 spans 17 residues. Germline-derived CDR1 and CDR2 are SGHAT and FQNNGV. CDR3 sequence (DNA): TGTGCCAGCAGCTCCGACGTAAGCGGGACTCTCGGGTACGAGCAGTACTTC. It encodes CASSSDVSGTLGYEQYF.

This chain joins TRBV27 and TRBJ2-7; TRBD2 is a possible D gene (6 bases). Per germline, CDR1 MNHEY and CDR2 SMNVEV (reference sequence). The CDR3 runs to 14 residues. V was cut by 3 bases and J by 3 bases, with 12 bases left in between. CDR3 coding DNA: TGTGCCAGCAGTTTCCGGGACGGGGGCTACGAGCAGTACTTC. Translating it yields CASSFRDGGYEQYF.

The J gene is TRBJ1-2, the V gene TRBV19; D is perhaps TRBD1 (5 bases). V was pared by 0 bases and J by 6 bases, with 14 bases between. The germline V gene encodes CDR1 LNHDA and CDR2 SQIVND (reference sequence). There are 15 residues in the CDR3. The CDR3 sequence is CASSIELEGPDGYTF. The DNA of the CDR3 is TGTGCCAGTAGTATAGAGTTGGAGGGGCCGGATGGCTACACCTTC.

This clone has a handful of counts. This chain connects TRBV25-1 to TRBJ2-5; D call uncertain. Between the trimmed V and J ends, which lost 8 bases and 5 bases, there was a span of 12 bases. The germline V gene has CDR1 MGHDK and CDR2 SYGVNS. The CDR3 sequence is 12 residues long. The CDR3 loop reads CASVSPFETQYF. The CDR3 DNA reads TGTGCCAGCGTTTCCCCTTTCGAGACCCAGTACTTC.

This clone was observed a single time. The V call is TRBV13, the J call TRBJ2-1; a weak D match, TRBD1 (6 bases). This CDR3 is 14 amino acids long. Trimming removed 4 bases from V and 4 bases from J, with 11 bases in between. Germline CDR1 PRHDT, CDR2 FYEKMQ (reference sequence). In DNA form, the CDR3 reads TGTGCCAGCAGCTCCAGGGGACGGTACAATGAGCAGTTCTTC. The encoded protein is CASSSRGRYNEQFF.

The chain links TRBV7-2 to TRBJ2-5; D remains unclear. Trimming took 2 bases from V and 7 from J, leaving 11 bases between them. There are 13 residues in the CDR3. Per germline, CDR1 SGHTA and CDR2 FQGNSA. This chain's CDR3 is CASSLPAKRTQYF. CDR3 DNA: TGTGCCAGCAGCTTACCCGCTAAGAGGACCCAGTACTTC.

The chain employs TRBV4-3 and TRBJ2-5; TRBD2 might be the D (7 bases). This CDR3 is 17 amino acids long. Trimming took 0 bases from V and 5 from J, leaving 19 bases between them. Germline CDR1 is LGHNA and CDR2 is YSLEER. CDR3 sequence (DNA): TGCGCCAGCAGCCAAGATCGGGTGGGGGGGGCAGGGGAGACCCAGTACTTC. Translating gives CASSQDRVGGAGETQYF.

The rearrangement joins TRBV6-5 to TRBJ1-4, with D perhaps TRBD1 (5 bases). The CDR3 runs 14 residues. The V end was cut by 2 bases, the J end by 8 bases, with 12 bases between. Germline CDR1 is MNHEY and CDR2 is SVGAGI. CDR3 sequence: CASSYKGRAEKLFF. The CDR3, as DNA: TGTGCCAGCAGTTACAAAGGCAGGGCCGAAAAACTGTTTTTT.

V is TRBV19 and J is TRBJ2-7; D is possibly TRBD1 (6 bases). V gave up 3 bases and J gave up 2 bases, with 14 bases separating them. This CDR3 region has 15 residues. Germline-derived CDR1 and CDR2 are LNHDA and SQIVND (reference sequence). Here the CDR3 DNA reads TGTGCCAGTAGTATTCGTGGACAGAGTGCCTACGAGCAGTACTTC. This sequence encodes CASSIRGQSAYEQYF.

This clone was recorded a few times. The chain combines TRBV19 with TRBJ1-1; 9 nucleotides line up with TRBD1. Germline CDR1 reads LNHDA; CDR2 reads SQIVND (reference sequence). The CDR3 loop spans 14 amino acids. After removal of 7 bases from V and 3 bases from J, the junction contained 6 bases not matched to a gene. The CDR3 loop reads CASITRDRDTEAFF. In DNA form, the CDR3 reads TGTGCCAGTATCACCCGGGACAGGGACACTGAAGCTTTCTTT.

The rearrangement uses TRBV5-4 and TRBJ2-5, with 10 bases aligning to TRBD2. The CDR3 totals 15 residues. Germline loops: CDR1 SGHNT, CDR2 YYREEE (reference sequence). V was pared by 4 bases and J by 4 bases, with 7 bases of the junction left unmatched. CDR3 region: CASSRSGRAPETQYF. The CDR3 DNA follows: TGTGCCAGCAGCCGAAGCGGGAGGGCCCCAGAGACCCAGTACTTC.

This chain uses TRBV7-8 with TRBJ1-2; 10 nucleotides match TRBD1. The V and J ends lost 5 bases and 8 bases, in that order; junction bases with no gene match: 11. The CDR3 runs 15 residues. Germline assignment: CDR1 SGHVS and CDR2 FQNEAQ. CDR3: CASSRRGTGVSGYTF. The DNA for the CDR3 is TGTGCCAGCAGCCGGCGGGGGACAGGGGTTAGCGGCTACACCTTC. Full variable domain (remainder filled in from reference TRBV7-8 and TRBJ1-2): GAGVSQSPRYKVAKRGQDVALRCDPISGHVSLFWYQQALGQGPEFLTYFQNEAQLDKSGLPSDRFFAERPEGSVSTLKIQRTQQEDSAVYLCASSRRGTGVSGYTFGSGTRLTVV.

This clone was found a few times. CDR3 sequence: CASSRGGGLAGGHEQFF. DNA of the CDR3: TGCGCCAGCAGCCGCGGCGGTGGGCTAGCGGGAGGACATGAGCAGTTCTTC. The J gene is TRBJ2-1, the V gene TRBV4-3; TRBD2 agrees at 11 bases. V dropped 4 bases and J dropped 8; count of bases not matched to a gene: 13. The CDR3 is 17 amino acids. From germline, CDR1 is LGHNA and CDR2 YSLEER.

This clone was seen only once. The V and J genes are TRBV7-9 and TRBJ2-1; the D gene is possibly TRBD1 (6 bases). The CDR3 extends over 17 amino acids. The V gene lost 0 bases and the J gene lost 2 bases, with 14 bases spanning the gap. Germline V lookup: CDR1 SEHNR, CDR2 FQNEAQ (reference sequence). CDR3: CASSLARLWGPYNEQFF. The CDR3 DNA follows: TGTGCCAGCAGCTTAGCGCGCCTGTGGGGGCCCTACAATGAGCAGTTCTTC.

This clone has more than one count but fewer than ten. This chain joins TRBV30 and TRBJ2-3, with 8 positions matching TRBD1. The junction had 4 bases not matched to a gene; V was cut back by 3 bases and J by 2 bases. The CDR3 spans 14 residues. Germline values: CDR1 GTSNPN, CDR2 SVGIG (reference sequence). In nucleotides, the CDR3 is TGTGCCTGGAGACGGGACAGGCCCACAGATACGCAGTATTTT. Translation gives CAWRRDRPTDTQYF.

V is TRBV29-1 and J is TRBJ2-5; perhaps TRBD1 as D (8 bases). V lost 6 bases and J 3 bases, leaving 17 bases between the germline ends. The germline V gene has CDR1 SQVTM and CDR2 ANQGSEA. The length of the CDR3 is 14 residues. The CDR3 DNA follows: TGCAGCGTGGACTGGACAGGGAGGGAAGAGACCCAGTACTTC. Protein: CSVDWTGREETQYF.